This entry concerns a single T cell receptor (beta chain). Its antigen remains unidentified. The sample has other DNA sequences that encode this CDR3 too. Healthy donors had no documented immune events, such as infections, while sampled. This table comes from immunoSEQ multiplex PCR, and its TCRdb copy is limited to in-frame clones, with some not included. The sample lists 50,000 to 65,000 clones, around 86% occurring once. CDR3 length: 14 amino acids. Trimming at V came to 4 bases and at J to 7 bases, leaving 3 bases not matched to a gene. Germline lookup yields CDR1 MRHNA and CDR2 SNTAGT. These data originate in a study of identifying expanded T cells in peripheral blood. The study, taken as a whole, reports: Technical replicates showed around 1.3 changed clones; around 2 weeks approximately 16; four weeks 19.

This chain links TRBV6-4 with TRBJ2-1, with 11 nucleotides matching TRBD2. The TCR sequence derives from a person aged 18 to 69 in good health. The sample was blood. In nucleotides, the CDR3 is TGTGCCAGCAGTGTACTAGCGGGGGCAAATGAGCAGTTCTTC. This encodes CASSVLAGANEQFF.